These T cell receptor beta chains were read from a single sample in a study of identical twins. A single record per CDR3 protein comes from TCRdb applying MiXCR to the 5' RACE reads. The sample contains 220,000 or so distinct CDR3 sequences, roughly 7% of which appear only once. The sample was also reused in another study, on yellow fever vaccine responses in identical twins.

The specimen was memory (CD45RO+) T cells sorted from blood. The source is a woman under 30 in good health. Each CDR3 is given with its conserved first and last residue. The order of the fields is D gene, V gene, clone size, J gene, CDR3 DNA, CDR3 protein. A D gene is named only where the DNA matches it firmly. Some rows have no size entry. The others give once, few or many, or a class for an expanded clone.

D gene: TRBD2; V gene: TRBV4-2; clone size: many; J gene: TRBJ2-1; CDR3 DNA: TGTGCCAGCAGCCAAGGAGGAGCGGGGGAACCCTACAATGAGCAGTTCTTC; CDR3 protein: CASSQGGAGEPYNEQFF
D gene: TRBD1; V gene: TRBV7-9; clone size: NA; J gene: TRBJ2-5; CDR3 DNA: TGTGCCAGCAGCTCGGGACAGGCGGGAGAGACCCAGTACTTC; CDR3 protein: CASSSGQAGETQYF
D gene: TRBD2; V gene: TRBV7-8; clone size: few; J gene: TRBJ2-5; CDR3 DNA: TGTGCCAGCAGCTTAGCACTAGCGCCCCAAGAGACCCAGTACTTC; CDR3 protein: CASSLALAPQETQYF
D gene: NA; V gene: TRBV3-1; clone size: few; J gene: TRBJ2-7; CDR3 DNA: TGTGCCAGCAGCCAAGACAGTAAAATCTACGAGCAGTACTTC; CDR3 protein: CASSQDSKIYEQYF
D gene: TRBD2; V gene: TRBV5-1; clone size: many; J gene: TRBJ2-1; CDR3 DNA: TGCGCCAGCAGCTTGTCCGGGACTAGCGGGAACAATGAGCAGTTCTTC; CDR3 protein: CASSLSGTSGNNEQFF
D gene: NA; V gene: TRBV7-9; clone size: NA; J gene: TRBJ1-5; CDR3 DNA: TGTGCCAGCAGCCCAATGAGGGGGGAGAGCAATCAGCCCCAGCATTTT; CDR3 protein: CASSPMRGESNQPQHF
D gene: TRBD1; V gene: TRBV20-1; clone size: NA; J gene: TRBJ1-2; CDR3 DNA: TGCAGTGCTAGAACCGACAGGGTTGTCTATGGCTACACCTTC; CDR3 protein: CSARTDRVVYGYTF
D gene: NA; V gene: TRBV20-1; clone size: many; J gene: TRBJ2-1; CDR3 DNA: TGCAGTGCTAGACCGGACAGGGAGGGCTACAATGAGCAGTTCTTC; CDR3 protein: CSARPDREGYNEQFF
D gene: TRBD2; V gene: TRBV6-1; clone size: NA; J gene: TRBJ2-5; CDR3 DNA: TGTGCCAGCAGTGAAGCGCCTAGCGGGAGAGAGACCCAGTACTTC; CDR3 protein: CASSEAPSGRETQYF
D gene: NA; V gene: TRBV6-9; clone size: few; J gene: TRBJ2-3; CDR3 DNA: TGTGCCAGCAGTTTCCCCTGGCGTGGGGGGGCCATTAAGTCAGATACGCAGTATTTT; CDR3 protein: CASSFPWRGGAIKSDTQYF
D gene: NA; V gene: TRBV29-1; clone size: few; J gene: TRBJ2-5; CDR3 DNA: TGCAGCGTTCTCCTCCCATCGGGATTGGAGACCCAGTACTTC; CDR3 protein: CSVLLPSGLETQYF
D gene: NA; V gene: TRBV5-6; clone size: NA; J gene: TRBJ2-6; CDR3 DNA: TGTGCCAGCAGCGTACAGGCCCCTGGGGCCAACGTCCTGACTTTC; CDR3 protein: CASSVQAPGANVLTF
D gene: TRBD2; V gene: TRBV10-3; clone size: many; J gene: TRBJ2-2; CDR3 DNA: TGTGCCTCACAAATGGCTAGCGGCACCGGGGAGCTGTTTTTT; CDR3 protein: CASQMASGTGELFF
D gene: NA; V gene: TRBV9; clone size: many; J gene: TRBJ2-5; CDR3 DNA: TGTGCCAGCAGCGTAGCGAAGACAGTTCCCCAAGAGACCCAGTACTTC; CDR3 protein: CASSVAKTVPQETQYF
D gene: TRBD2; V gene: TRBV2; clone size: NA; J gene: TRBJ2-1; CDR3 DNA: TGTGCCAGCTCCAGTCTTAGCGGGAGGAATGAGCAGTTCTTC; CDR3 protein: CASSSLSGRNEQFF
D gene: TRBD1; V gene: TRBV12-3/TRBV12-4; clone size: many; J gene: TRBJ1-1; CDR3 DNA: TGTGCCAGCAGTTGGACAGGACAGAACACTGAAGCTTTCTTT; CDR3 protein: CASSWTGQNTEAFF
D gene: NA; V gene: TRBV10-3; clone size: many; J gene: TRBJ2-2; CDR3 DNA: TGTGCCATCAGTGAGACACAACCCGGAGGCGGGGGCCAGAACACCGGGGAGCTGTTTTTT; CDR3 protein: CAISETQPGGGGQNTGELFF
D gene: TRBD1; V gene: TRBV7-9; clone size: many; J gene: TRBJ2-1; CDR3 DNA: TGTGCCAGCAGCCGAGCCGGGACAGGGTCAGTAAGGGAGCAGTTCTTC; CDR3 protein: CASSRAGTGSVREQFF
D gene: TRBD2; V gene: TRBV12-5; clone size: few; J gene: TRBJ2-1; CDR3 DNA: TGTGCTAGTGGTCCGACTAGCGGGGCTCACAATGAGCAGTTCTTC; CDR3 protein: CASGPTSGAHNEQFF
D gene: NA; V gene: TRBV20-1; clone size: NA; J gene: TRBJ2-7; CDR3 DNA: TGCAGTGTATGGGACGCCAGCTCCTACGAGCAGTACTTC; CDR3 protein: CSVWDASSYEQYF
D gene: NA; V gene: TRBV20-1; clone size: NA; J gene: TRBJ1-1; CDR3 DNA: TGCAGTGCTAATGTAATGAACACTGAAGCTTTCTTT; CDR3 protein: CSANVMNTEAFF
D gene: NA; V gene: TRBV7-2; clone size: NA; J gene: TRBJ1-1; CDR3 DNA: TGTGCCAGCAGCCGAAAACCCCCGAACACTGAAGCTTTCTTT; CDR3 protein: CASSRKPPNTEAFF
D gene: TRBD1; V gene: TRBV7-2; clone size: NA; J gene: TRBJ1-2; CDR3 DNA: TGTGCCAGCAGCCCGTCGACAGGGATGGGCTACACCTTC; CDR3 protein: CASSPSTGMGYTF
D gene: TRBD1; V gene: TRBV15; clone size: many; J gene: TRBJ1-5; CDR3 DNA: TGTGCCACCAGCAGGCCCTCAGGGGGGGTAGGGGGCAATCAGCCCCAGCATTTT; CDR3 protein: CATSRPSGGVGGNQPQHF
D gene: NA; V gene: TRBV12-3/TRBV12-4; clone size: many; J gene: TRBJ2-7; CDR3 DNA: TGTGCCAGCAGTTTCCGGTCGAGCTCCTACGAGCAGTACTTC; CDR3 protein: CASSFRSSSYEQYF
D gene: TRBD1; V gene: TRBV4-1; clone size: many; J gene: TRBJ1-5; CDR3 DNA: TGCGCCAGCAGCCAAGATTGGGGGACAGGGGAGAATCAGCCCCAGCATTTT; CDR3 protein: CASSQDWGTGENQPQHF
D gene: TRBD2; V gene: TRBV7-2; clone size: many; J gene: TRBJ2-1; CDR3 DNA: TGTGCCAGCAGCCCGGGACTAGCGGTACGGGATGAGCAGTTCTTC; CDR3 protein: CASSPGLAVRDEQFF
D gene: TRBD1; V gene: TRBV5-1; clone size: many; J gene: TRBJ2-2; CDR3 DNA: TGCGCCAGCAGTTTTGACCCACAGGGGACCGGGGAGCTGTTTTTT; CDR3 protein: CASSFDPQGTGELFF
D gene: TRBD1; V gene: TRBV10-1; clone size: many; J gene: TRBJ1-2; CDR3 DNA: TGCGCCAGCAGTGACCGGGACAGGGGAGGCGGCTACACCTTC; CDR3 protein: CASSDRDRGGGYTF
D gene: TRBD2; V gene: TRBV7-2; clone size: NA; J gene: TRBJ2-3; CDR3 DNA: TGTGCCAGCAGCTTAGGGCCAAGTAGCGGGAGGTTAGATACGCAGTATTTT; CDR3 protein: CASSLGPSSGRLDTQYF
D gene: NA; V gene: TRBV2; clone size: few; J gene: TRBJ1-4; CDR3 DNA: TGTGCCAGCAGTGTATCGGGGGACAAACTGTTTTTT; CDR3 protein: CASSVSGDKLFF
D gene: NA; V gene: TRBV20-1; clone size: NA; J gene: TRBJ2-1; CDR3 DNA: TGCAGTGCTAGTTCCAACACACCAGGCTCCTACAATGAGCAGTTCTTC; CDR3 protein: CSASSNTPGSYNEQFF
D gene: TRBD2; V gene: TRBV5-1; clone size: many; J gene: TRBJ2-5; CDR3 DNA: TGCGCCAGCGGCGGTGGGACTAGATATGAGACCCAGTACTTC; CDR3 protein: CASGGGTRYETQYF
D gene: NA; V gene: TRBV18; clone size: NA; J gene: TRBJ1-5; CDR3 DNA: TGTGCCAGCTCCCCGGGGCGGACTAGCAATCAGCCCCAGCATTTT; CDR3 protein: CASSPGRTSNQPQHF
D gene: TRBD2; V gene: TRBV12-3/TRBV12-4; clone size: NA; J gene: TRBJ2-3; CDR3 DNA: TGTGCCAGCAGCCACGGGGGGGCCAATACGCAGTATTTT; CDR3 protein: CASSHGGANTQYF
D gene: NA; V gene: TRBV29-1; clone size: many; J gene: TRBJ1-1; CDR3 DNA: TGCAGCGTTGAGGAGGGGTCGCTCTTT; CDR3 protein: CSVEEGSLF
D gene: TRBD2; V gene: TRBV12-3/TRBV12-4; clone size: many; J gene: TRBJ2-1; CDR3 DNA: TGTGCCAGCAGTACTAGCGGATCCTACAATGAGCAGTTCTTC; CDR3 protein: CASSTSGSYNEQFF
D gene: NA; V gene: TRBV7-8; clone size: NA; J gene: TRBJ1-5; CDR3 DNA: TGTGCCAGCAGCGGGCAGGGTAATCAGCCCCAGCATTTT; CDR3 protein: CASSGQGNQPQHF
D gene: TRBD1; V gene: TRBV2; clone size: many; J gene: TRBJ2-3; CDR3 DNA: TGTGCCAGCAGTGGGACAGGGGCCTCGGCGAGATATTTT; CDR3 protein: CASSGTGASARYF
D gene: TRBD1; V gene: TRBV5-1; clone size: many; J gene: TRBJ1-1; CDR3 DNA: TGCGCCAGCAGCCAACGCCGGGACAGTGAAGCTTTCTTT; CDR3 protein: CASSQRRDSEAFF